This TCR beta chain was obtained from a study of T cell responses to AZD1222 COVID-19 vaccine. Overall study context: The study pooled second doses at about 4 or about 12 weeks. Notes on the study in general: Repertoires were obtained solely post-peak T cell response. Two AZD1222 doses significantly raised spike-specific TCR breadth and depth over controls.

The CDR3 is 14 amino acids. Trimming pared 10 bases from V and 0 bases from J, leaving 12 bases between. Per the germline V gene, CDR1 is LNHDA and CDR2 is SQIVND (reference sequence). Measured with immunoSEQ multiplex PCR; TCRdb has only the in-frame clones, and not every one. The table records 150,000 to 200,000 clones, 90% to 95% of them present only once. This clone was detected once. Its specificity is not known. The sequenced sample was peripheral blood, obtained on day 0 of AZD1222 vaccination. V gene TRBV19 combines with J gene TRBJ1-4; D uncertain. The receptor was derived from an adult in good health. CDR3 protein: CATRGGSTNEKLFF. The DNA for the CDR3 is TGTGCCACCCGGGGTGGGTCAACTAATGAAAAACTGTTTTTT.